This entry concerns a single T cell receptor beta chain. Enrolment of Seattle patients took place during active infection, and they were followed longitudinally. TCRdb keeps only in-frame clones here, not all; method: immunoSEQ multiplex PCR. The table includes about 230,000 clones, about 90% detected once. The CDR3 runs 12 residues. Germline CDR1 and CDR2: MNHEY and SVGAGI. V shed 7 bases and J shed 4 bases, with 10 bases lying between them. The sample originates from a study of blood T cell repertoires in COVID-19. Sequencing was done on a sample of peripheral blood. The clonotype was recovered from a man aged 25-45 years with COVID-19, enrolled during active disease. The chain has TRBV6-5 and TRBJ1-2, with D perhaps TRBD1 (5 bases). CDR3 coding DNA: TGTGCCAGCAACGACGGGGGCTATGGCTACACCTTC. Translated: CASNDGGYGYTF.